This T cell receptor (beta chain) derives from a study of T cells in Graves' hyperthyroidism and ophthalmopathy. RNA transcripts were the template for amplifying TCR beta CDR3 regions. The HTBI primer set was used in a first-round RT-PCR of the TCR CDR3. TCRdb re-derived calls from the multiplex PCR reads in MiXCR, one entry per CDR3 protein. The table includes about 420,000 distinct CDR3 sequences, roughly 14% detected once. Whole-study results and caveats: The model predicted ophthalmopathy a median roughly six months before onset. Blood also contained most expanded thyroid clonotypes above 0.001.

Out of 10 ml of fresh peripheral blood came the PBMCs. V was clipped by 1 base and J by 6 bases; unmatched bases: 13. The CDR3 runs to 17 residues. The V gene's germline CDR1 is SGHVS and CDR2 FQNEAQ. Many counts were recorded for this clonotype. Its specificity is not known. Sequences were obtained from blood. This TCR was sampled from a woman aged 18 to 35 with Graves' hyperthyroidism. This chain connects TRBV7-8 to TRBJ2-5, with 8 bases matching TRBD2. CDR3 sequence (DNA): TGTGCCAGCAGCTTAGAGACCGGGGGGGTGCCGAGAAAGACCCAGTACTTC. Its translation is CASSLETGGVPRKTQYF. The full variable domain, completed using reference TRBV7-8 and TRBJ2-5, is GAGVSQSPRYKVAKRGQDVALRCDPISGHVSLFWYQQALGQGPEFLTYFQNEAQLDKSGLPSDRFFAERPEGSVSTLKIQRTQQEDSAVYLCASSLETGGVPRKTQYFGPGTRLLVL.